This T cell receptor beta chain derives from a study of T cell repertoires in cytomegalovirus infection (dated by TCRdb to about 2019). Context from the whole study: Donor HLA type was relevant to the analysis, as public TCR beta signatures indicated carriage of CMV infection together with the matching HLA type.

This clonotype was observed many times. Its antigen specificity is not known. No per-base quality is available; no much larger clone lies one base away. General study outcomes and caveats: The ex vivo response was dominated by HLA-C-restricted CMV-specific TCR beta clonotypes, which also provided the single most frequent clonotype in two of eight donors. Carriers of CMV infection plus the relevant HLA type were discriminated by the cumulative frequency of public TCR beta family members in the study cohort and in an independent 352-donor cohort.

V was cut back by 1 base and J by 1 base, leaving a gap of 7 bases between them. The CDR3 sequence holds 14 residues, the cysteine and phenylalanine included. The sequence is cut down to CDR3 DNA, 42 bases in frame from base 1. The CDR1 and CDR2 encoded by the germline V gene are MGHDK and SYGVNS. This sample was sequenced with an Illumina HiSeq 1500. TCRdb reanalyzed the raw reads on its own, using fastp at Q25 for trimming and MiXCR for clone calling, and kept in-frame beta chains. Rows with one shared CDR3 protein collapse into an entry with the most common genes and DNA. In this sample the table shows a few hundred thousand distinct CDR3 sequences, over 20% of which occur a single time. The top ten clones comprise 15% to 20% of the sample.

The sample comprised CD8+ T cells from PBMCs. The V and J genes are TRBV25-1 and TRBJ1-2; no confident D gene assignment can be made. The sequence came from a human donor in good health (CMV status not recorded). Some clones in this sample may be carry-over from other donors' samples. The nucleotide sequence reads as follows: TGTGCCAGCAGTGAATGGGCAGATAACTATGGCTACACCTTC. It encodes CASSEWADNYGYTF.